The 24 T cell receptor beta chains below come from one sample, sequenced in a study of CD8+ T cells in alopecia areata (dated by TCRdb to about 2018). The library was made by the immunoSEQ multiplex PCR assay. For TCR sequencing, RNA was extracted from every sample and reverse transcribed into cDNA to serve as template. TCRdb mirrors the immuneACCESS table, restricted to in-frame sequences. Some clones are absent from its copies; in checked studies, under half trace to an unresolved V gene, and the reason for the others is unknown. In all, the sample holds 90,000 to 100,000 clones, and more than 55% of those were seen once. Around a sixth of the sample is held by the ten biggest clonotypes. In light of the paper, this sample's time point label describes: less than five weeks on oral tofacitinib. In light of the paper, this sample's treatment or condition label describes: oral pan-JAK inhibitor, 5-10 mg twice daily.

This specimen consisted of CD8+ T cells sorted from blood, obtained at week 4, from a patient treated with tofacitinib. These receptors came from a human donor with alopecia areata.

J is TRBJ2-7 and V is TRBV4-3; 8 bases fit TRBD1. Trimming at V came to 0 bases and at J to 5 bases, leaving 12 bases not matched to a gene. This CDR3 is 17 amino acids long. The V gene's germline CDR1 is LGHNA and CDR2 YSLEER. The DNA of the CDR3 is TGCGCCAGCAGCCAAGACCACCGGGACAGGTTGGCAAACGAGCAGTACTTC. It encodes CASSQDHRDRLANEQYF.

The chain recombines TRBV29-1 with TRBJ2-6; 11 bases map to TRBD1. CDR3 length: 15 amino acids. V shed 6 bases, J shed 3 bases, and the junction held 4 bases outside the gene matches. Germline CDR1 reads SQVTM; CDR2 reads ANQGSEA. CDR3 residues: CSVGDRGSGANVLTF. DNA for the CDR3: TGCAGCGTAGGGGACAGGGGGAGTGGGGCCAACGTCCTGACTTTC.

This clone was seen only a few times. V is TRBV28 and J is TRBJ2-3; 8 bases line up with TRBD1. The CDR3 contains 17 residues. Looked up from germline, CDR1 is MDHEN and CDR2 is SYDVKM. V lost 5 bases and J lost 3; bases outside the gene matches: 13. The CDR3 here is CASSGWTGRSGTDTQYF. The CDR3 DNA reads TGTGCCAGCAGTGGCTGGACAGGGAGGTCTGGGACAGATACGCAGTATTTT.

This clone was seen more than once but under ten times. The chain uses TRBV29-1 and TRBJ2-5; D remains ambiguous. Germline CDR1 is SQVTM and CDR2 is ANQGSEA. This CDR3 has 14 residues. V was clipped by 3 bases and J by 5 bases, with 16 bases between them. The CDR3, as DNA: TGCAGCGTTGAGGTGACCTCCCTGGGGGAGACCCAGTACTTC. It encodes CSVEVTSLGETQYF.

The chain couples TRBV13 to TRBJ1-1; TRBD1 matches 7 bases. J lost 4 bases, V lost 1 base, and 6 bases had no gene match. Germline V gene sequence: CDR1 PRHDT, CDR2 FYEKMQ (reference sequence). CDR3 length: 15 residues. CDR3 amino acids: CASSLEFDRATEAFF. In DNA form, the CDR3 reads TGTGCCAGCAGCTTAGAATTTGACAGGGCCACTGAAGCTTTCTTT.

The genes are TRBV28 and TRBJ2-1; D is perhaps TRBD1 or TRBD2 (5 bases each). Germline V gene sequence: CDR1 MDHEN, CDR2 SYDVKM. The V end lost 11 bases, the J end lost 4 bases, and 15 bases lay between the germline ends. The CDR3 has 13 amino acids. The CDR3 loop is CAVREGSYNEQFF. DNA of the CDR3: TGTGCCGTACGCGAGGGGTCATACAATGAGCAGTTCTTC.

The gene calls are TRBV4-1 and TRBJ1-2, with TRBD1 identical over 7 bases. Per germline, CDR1 MGHRA and CDR2 YSYEKL. Losses at the gene ends were 0 bases for V and 3 bases for J; bases not matched to a gene: 13. CDR3 size: 18 residues. Written as DNA, the CDR3 is TGCGCCAGCAGCCAAGATTTAGGTGGTTTGACAGGGTACTATGGCTACACCTTC. Translation: CASSQDLGGLTGYYGYTF.

The chain has TRBV30 and TRBJ2-3; D remains unclear. The V end lost 0 bases, the J end lost 4 bases, and 5 bases lay between the germline ends. The CDR3 sequence is 12 residues long. Germline V gene data show CDR1 as GTSNPN and CDR2 as SVGIG (reference sequence). The CDR3, as DNA: TGTGCCTGGAGTGTACATTCAGATACGCAGTATTTT. Protein product: CAWSVHSDTQYF. Filled out from reference TRBV30 and TRBJ2-3, the complete variable domain reads SQTIHQWPATLVQPVGSPLSLECTVEGTSNPNLYWYRQAAGRGLQLLFYSVGIGQISSEVPQNLSASRPQDRQFILSSKKLLLSDSGFYLCAWSVHSDTQYFGPGTRLTVL.

V usage is TRBV7-9 and J usage is TRBJ2-1; D might be TRBD2 (5 bases). The CDR3 loop spans 14 amino acids. V was trimmed by 11 bases and J by 2 bases, leaving 16 bases between them. Germline assignment: CDR1 SEHNR and CDR2 FQNEAQ (reference sequence). CDR3 sequence reads: CALFPGKTYNEQFF. CDR3 DNA sequence: TGTGCCCTATTCCCGGGAAAGACCTACAATGAGCAGTTCTTC.

The chain uses TRBV4-1 and TRBJ2-7, with TRBD2 matching over 11 bases. The V gene end was trimmed by 4 bases and the J gene end by 6 bases; junction bases not matched to a gene: 5. CDR1 is MGHRA and CDR2 is YSYEKL in the germline V gene. CDR3 length: 14 amino acids. The DNA for the CDR3 is TGCGCCAGCAGCCTTACTAGCGGGGGAGGCGAGCAGTACTTC. Encoded protein: CASSLTSGGGEQYF.

The chain joins TRBV9 to TRBJ1-3; maybe TRBD1 (6 bases). CDR1 is SGDLS, CDR2 YYNGEE, per germline. CDR3 length equals 14 residues. The V end was cut by 3 bases, the J end by 0 bases, with 7 bases between. CDR3 nucleotide sequence: TGTGCCAGCAGCGACAGGGACTCTGGAAACACCATATATTTT. Its protein product is CASSDRDSGNTIYF.

The rearrangement links TRBV30 to TRBJ2-7; D could derive from TRBD1 or TRBD2 (5 bases each). The V gene's germline CDR1 is GTSNPN and CDR2 SVGIG (reference sequence). The CDR3 covers 14 residues. V was clipped by 0 bases and J by 6 bases, with 15 bases between them. CDR3 nucleotide sequence: TGTGCCTGGAGTGTACCGGGGCGGGTTCTCGAGCAGTACTTC. It is translated as CAWSVPGRVLEQYF.

The chain has TRBV15 and TRBJ2-5, with D possibly matching TRBD2 (7 bases). V was shortened by 4 bases and J by 5 bases, with 11 bases between the two germline ends. The CDR3 runs 13 residues. Germline V CDR1 and CDR2: LNHNV, YYDKDF (reference sequence). CDR3: CATSKGRGETQYF. CDR3 DNA: TGTGCCACCAGCAAAGGGAGGGGGGAGACCCAGTACTTC.

The J gene is TRBJ2-1, the V gene TRBV6-5, with D maybe TRBD1 (5 bases). This CDR3 region has 16 residues. The V end lost 0 bases, the J end lost 0 bases, and 9 bases lay between the germline ends. CDR1 is MNHEY and CDR2 is SVGAGI in the germline V gene. As DNA, the CDR3 is TGTGCCAGCAGTTACTCACAGGCTAGCTCCTACAATGAGCAGTTCTTC. Amino acid sequence: CASSYSQASSYNEQFF.

This clone has only a few counts. V and J are TRBV5-6 and TRBJ2-1; D remains unclear. V dropped 1 base and J dropped 1 base, with 6 bases sitting between them. The CDR3 contains 14 residues. Germline CDR1 reads SGHDT; CDR2 reads YYEEEE. Here the CDR3 DNA reads TGTGCCAGCAGCTTGTCGGGTTCCTACAATGAGCAGTTCTTC. Amino acid sequence: CASSLSGSYNEQFF.

The gene calls are TRBV4-1 and TRBJ2-1; possibly TRBD2 for D (6 bases). Trimming stripped 0 bases from V and 6 bases from J, with 15 bases between. Germline V gives CDR1 MGHRA, CDR2 YSYEKL. The CDR3 is 16 residues long. The CDR3 nucleotides are TGCGCCAGCAGCCAAGAATCCGCACTAGCCGGCAATGAGCAGTTCTTC. Amino acids: CASSQESALAGNEQFF.

This clone was observed a handful of times. The chain uses TRBV7-3 and TRBJ1-1; a weak D match, TRBD1 (5 bases). The CDR3 is 15 amino acids. Germline V gene data show CDR1 as SGHTA and CDR2 as FQGTGA. Trimming removed 5 bases at V and 4 bases at J, with 17 bases between. CDR3 sequence (DNA): TGTGCCAGCAGCCCACGGGGGGGTGGTGGCACTGAAGCTTTCTTT. Amino acids: CASSPRGGGGTEAFF.

The genes are TRBV30 and TRBJ2-7; TRBD1 matches at 10 bases. The V and J ends lost 3 bases and 4 bases, in that order; junction bases with no gene match: 3. Germline V gives CDR1 GTSNPN, CDR2 SVGIG (reference sequence). This CDR3 has 13 amino acids. The CDR3 DNA reads TGTGCCTGGAGCGAGGGACAGGGGTACGAGCAGTACTTC. Translation gives CAWSEGQGYEQYF.

The chain recombines TRBV30 with TRBJ2-3, with D perhaps matching TRBD2 (5 bases). Trimming removed 1 base at V and 3 bases at J, with 11 bases between. CDR1 GTSNPN and CDR2 SVGIG come from the germline V gene (reference sequence). This CDR3 is 14 amino acids long. For the CDR3, the DNA is TGTGCCTGGAGTGGCGCAGCGGCGACAGATACGCAGTATTTT. Its protein is CAWSGAAATDTQYF.

The rearrangement joins TRBV28 to TRBJ1-2, with unresolved D. The CDR3 loop spans 13 amino acids. V was trimmed by 2 bases and J by 1 base, leaving 5 bases between them. CDR1 is MDHEN, CDR2 SYDVKM, per germline. The CDR3 region has the DNA TGTGCCAGCAGTTTAGAGGATAACTATGGCTACACCTTC. As protein: CASSLEDNYGYTF.

This clone was observed a handful of times. The chain carries TRBV9 and TRBJ2-1; D gene ambiguous. Trimming cost V 0 bases and J 8 bases, with 6 bases left between them. CDR1 SGDLS and CDR2 YYNGEE come from the germline V gene. The CDR3 covers 12 residues. The CDR3 DNA reads as TGTGCCAGCAGCGTAGGGACCCATGAGCAGTTCTTC. This gives the protein CASSVGTHEQFF.

V gene TRBV30 combines with J gene TRBJ2-3; 10 positions agree with TRBD1. The trim removed 5 bases at V and 8 bases at J, leaving 13 bases unmatched. CDR1 is GTSNPN, CDR2 SVGIG, per germline (reference sequence). The CDR3 totals 15 residues. CDR3 residues: CAWHGGQGVHGTQYF. The CDR3 DNA follows: TGTGCCTGGCACGGCGGACAGGGGGTGCACGGTACGCAGTATTTT.

V gene TRBV7-9 combines with J gene TRBJ2-5; maybe TRBD1 (6 bases). Germline V gene lookup returns CDR1 SEHNR and CDR2 FQNEAQ (reference sequence). Between the trimmed V and J ends, which lost 5 bases and 8 bases, there was a span of 18 bases. The CDR3 contains 14 residues. The CDR3 here is CASSPFTGLETQYF. In nucleotides, the CDR3 is TGTGCCAGCAGCCCATTCACAGGGCTTGAAACCCAGTACTTC.

The rearrangement uses TRBV28 and TRBJ2-3, with 16 bases lining up with TRBD2. CDR1 is MDHEN and CDR2 is SYDVKM in the germline V gene. The V and J ends lost 5 bases and 6 bases, in that order; junction bases with no gene match: 8. CDR3 length: 17 amino acids. CDR3 sequence (DNA): TGTGCCAGCAGTGTCCCGGGACTAGCGGGAGGGTACGATACGCAGTATTTT. Translation: CASSVPGLAGGYDTQYF.